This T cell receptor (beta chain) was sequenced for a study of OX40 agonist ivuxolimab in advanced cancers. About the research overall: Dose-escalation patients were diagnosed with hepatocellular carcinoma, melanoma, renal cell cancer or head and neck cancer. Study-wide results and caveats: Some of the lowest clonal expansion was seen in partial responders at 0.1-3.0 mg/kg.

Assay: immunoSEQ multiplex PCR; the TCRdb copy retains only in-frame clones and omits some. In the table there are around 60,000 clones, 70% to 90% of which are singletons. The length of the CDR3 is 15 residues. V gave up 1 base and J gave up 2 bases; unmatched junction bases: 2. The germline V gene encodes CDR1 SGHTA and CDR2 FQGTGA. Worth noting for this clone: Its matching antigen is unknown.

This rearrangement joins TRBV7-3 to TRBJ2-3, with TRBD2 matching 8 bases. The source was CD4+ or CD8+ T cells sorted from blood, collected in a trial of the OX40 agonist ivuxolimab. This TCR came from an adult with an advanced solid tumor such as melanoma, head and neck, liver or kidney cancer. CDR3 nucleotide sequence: TGTGCCAGCAGCTTAAATAGCGGGACCACAGATACGCAGTATTTT. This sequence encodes CASSLNSGTTDTQYF.